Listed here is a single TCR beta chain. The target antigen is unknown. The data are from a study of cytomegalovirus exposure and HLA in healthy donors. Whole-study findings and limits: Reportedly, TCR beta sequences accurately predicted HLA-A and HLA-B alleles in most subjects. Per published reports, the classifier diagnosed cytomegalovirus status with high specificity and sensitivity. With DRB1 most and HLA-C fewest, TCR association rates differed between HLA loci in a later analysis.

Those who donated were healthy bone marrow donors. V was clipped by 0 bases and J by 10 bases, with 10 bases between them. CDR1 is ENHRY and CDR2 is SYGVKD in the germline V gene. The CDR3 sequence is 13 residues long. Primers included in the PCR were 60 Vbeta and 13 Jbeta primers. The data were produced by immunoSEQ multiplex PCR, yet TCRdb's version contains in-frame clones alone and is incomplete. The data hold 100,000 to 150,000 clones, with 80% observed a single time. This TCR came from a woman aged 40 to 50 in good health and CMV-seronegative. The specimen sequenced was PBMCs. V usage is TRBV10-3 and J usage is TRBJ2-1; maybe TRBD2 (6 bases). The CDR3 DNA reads TGTGCCATCAGTGAGTCGGGGAGCGGGGAGCAGTTCTTC. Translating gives CAISESGSGEQFF.